This TCR beta chain was found in a study of T cell responses to AZD1222 COVID-19 vaccine (dated by TCRdb to 2020 to 2022). About the study as a whole: TCR sequencing covered approximately 230 trial participants: roughly 200 given two doses of AZD1222 and 26 given two doses of MenACWY control vaccine. Trial participants were enrolled into age subgroups of 18-55, 56-69 and 70-plus years, which contained roughly 150, 30 and 60 TCR-sequenced participants, respectively.

Overall study outcomes, separate from this receptor: A significant rise in spike-specific TCR breadth and depth was observed after two AZD1222 doses relative to day 0 and relative to MenACWY recipients. No day 14 peak-response samples were available, so repertoires were characterized only after the peak T cell response. Only a handful of AZD1222 recipients were SARS-CoV-2 seropositive at baseline, limiting conclusions about previously exposed vaccinees. The 56-69-year group was small, and its depth increase did not reach significance, likely because of low power. Most participants were white British and females outnumbered males, and the authors suggested that clonal diversity may have been underestimated. Vaccine-associated CD4 TCRs spanned the whole spike protein, with dominant responses in regions 160-218 and 743-854. Reportedly, almost half of the unique spike-specific TCRs recognized epitopes lying outside the regions that are mutated in the B.1.351 and B.1.1.7 variants.

For this clone: Its antigen is still unknown. No per-base quality is available; no much larger clone lies one base away.

The time point label of this sample denotes: baseline before first vaccination. The treatment or condition label, as the study defines it: meningococcal conjugate vaccine given as trial control. Vaccinee samples were obtained from the UK trials COV001 and COV002, which included a single-blind randomized controlled phase 2/3 trial of AZD1222 (ChAdOx1 nCoV-19) in healthy adults. Trial participant PBMC samples were collected at day 0 and day 28 after the second dose for TCRbeta chain sequencing. From the cysteine through the phenylalanine, the CDR3 covers 15 amino acids. Here the CDR3 DNA is all that survives: 45 bases in frame from base 1. V was cut back by 4 bases and J by 0 bases, leaving a gap of 10 bases between them. Taken from the germline V gene (reference sequence), the CDR1 and CDR2 loops are LGHDT and YNNKEL. The CDR3 regions of human TCRbeta chains were analyzed by immunosequencing. As for the authors' bioinformatics: TCRs in the repertoires were compared against a reference library of SARS-CoV-2-specific TCRs that had been generated with the MIRA antigen-specificity platform. Breadth was defined as the fraction of unique TCRs that were SARS-CoV-2-associated, and depth was defined as the fraction of total T cells that were SARS-CoV-2-associated. Each spike-specific TCR was assigned to its reactive spike region and to a CD4 or CD8 class using the MIRA data. Log10-transformed breadth and depth values were compared by one-way ANOVA with Sidak's multiple comparisons tests. The clones in this table, taken by TCRdb from immuneACCESS, are in-frame only. Not every clone is retained; where verified, under half of the shortfall comes from an unresolved V gene, and the cause of the rest is unknown. The DNA gave D and trimming, while V, J and clone size come from that table. This sample lists some 87,000 clones; approximately 90% were detected once. Approximately 5.2% of the sample is in the top ten clones.

The sequence derives from an adult in good health. Recombination connected TRBV3-1 (or the pseudogene TRBV3-2) to TRBJ2-1, with the D gene not clear enough to name. The sample consisted of peripheral blood, taken on day 0 of MenACWY control vaccination. The CDR3 amino acid sequence is: CASSRGHSSYNEQFF. The DNA sequence is TGTGCCAGCAGCCGCGGCCATAGCTCCTACAATGAGCAGTTCTTC.